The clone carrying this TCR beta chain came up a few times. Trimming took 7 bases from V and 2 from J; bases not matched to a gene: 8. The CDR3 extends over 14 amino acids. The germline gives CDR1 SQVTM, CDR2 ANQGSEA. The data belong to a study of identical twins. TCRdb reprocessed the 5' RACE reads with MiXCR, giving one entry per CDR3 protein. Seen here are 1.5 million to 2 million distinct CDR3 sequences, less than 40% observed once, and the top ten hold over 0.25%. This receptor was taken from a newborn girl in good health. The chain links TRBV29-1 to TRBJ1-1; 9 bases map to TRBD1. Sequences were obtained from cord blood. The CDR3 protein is CSGRDRASNTEAFF. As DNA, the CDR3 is TGCAGCGGGCGGGACAGGGCATCCAACACTGAAGCTTTCTTT.